Listed below are T cell receptor beta chains from one sample, sequenced in a study of blood T cells in healthy people across ages. TCRdb called the 5' RACE reads again in MiXCR, with one record for every CDR3 protein. The sample comprises hundreds of thousands of distinct CDR3 sequences, roughly 25% of which are singletons, and more than 7.5% rests with the top ten. The sample also formed part of further work on T cells of mothers and their children.

What was sequenced was blood. The source of these receptors is a boy aged 5-17 years in good health. Both conserved end residues are part of each CDR3. Size is stated for part of the rows, as once, few or many counts, or as a class when the clone is expanded.

size: once; V: TRBV28; CDR3: CASSFIQTVLEATNEKLFF
size: few; V: TRBV28; CDR3: CASSFQTGGQETQYF
size: few; V: TRBV7-2; CDR3: CASSLEQGYGDTQYF
size: .; V: TRBV29-1; CDR3: CSAETFEVFYEQYF
size: few; V: TRBV5-5; CDR3: CASSLTGVAYNEQFF
size: .; V: TRBV3-1; CDR3: CASSQEEKRGWFF
size: .; V: TRBV6-5; CDR3: CASSRGTGTGNEKLFF
size: .; V: TRBV29-1; CDR3: CSVEAGLYDRNYGYTF
size: .; V: TRBV29-1; CDR3: CSVHGQLVSYNEQFF
size: .; V: TRBV11-2; CDR3: CASRFPSGNTIYF
size: few; V: TRBV5-1; CDR3: CASSLEQGISEQYF
size: .; V: TRBV29-1; CDR3: CSVLGFEKLFF
size: .; V: TRBV7-9; CDR3: CASSPGQGSLKTQYF
size: .; V: TRBV7-2; CDR3: CASSLTSLYEQYF
size: .; V: TRBV6-5; CDR3: CASSYSGLAGETQYF
size: few; V: TRBV7-6; CDR3: CASSSGEGQAYNEQFF
size: few; V: TRBV29-1; CDR3: CSVAGDTQYF
size: .; V: TRBV20-1; CDR3: CSAKGDRDSHPPGEFF
size: few; V: TRBV19; CDR3: CASSEQGSAKNIQYF
size: .; V: TRBV12-3/TRBV12-4; CDR3: CASSPPRRGRTSSYNEQFF
size: few; V: TRBV28; CDR3: CASSFGPSNYNEQFF
size: few; V: TRBV29-1; CDR3: CSVSRGSNEKLFF
size: few; V: TRBV5-5; CDR3: CASSLAPGVDEQYF
size: few; V: TRBV7-9; CDR3: CASSLMGADLRVDTQYF
size: .; V: TRBV29-1; CDR3: CSGGDSFIYGYTF
size: few; V: TRBV7-6; CDR3: CASSLAGGHYNEQFF
size: few; V: TRBV7-2; CDR3: CASSATGTVYQPQHF
size: few; V: TRBV28; CDR3: CASSSGAQGFVEQYF
size: few; V: TRBV9; CDR3: CASSGHYEQYF
size: few; V: TRBV5-1; CDR3: CASSLEVAGDDEQYF
size: .; V: TRBV24-1; CDR3: CATSDGGTGQRGIKETQYF
size: .; V: TRBV4-3; CDR3: CASSQDFGEAEAFF
size: .; V: TRBV20-1; CDR3: CSARDGGTETQYF
size: few; V: TRBV5-1; CDR3: CASSSWTGYNEQFF
size: .; V: TRBV27; CDR3: CASRTGGPSSGANVLTF
size: few; V: TRBV6-1; CDR3: CASRPGQKGRETQYF
size: many; V: TRBV5-6; CDR3: CASSRGNSYNEQFF
size: few; V: TRBV29-1; CDR3: CSVLFGVGELFF
size: .; V: TRBV27; CDR3: CASSLTGLAEVNEQFF
size: few; V: TRBV2; CDR3: CASSEVQNQETQYF
size: .; V: TRBV29-1; CDR3: CSVEDVSGGPYEQYF
size: .; V: TRBV7-9; CDR3: CASSFDPVGPEAFF
size: few; V: TRBV20-1; CDR3: CSARERGAYNEQFF
size: few; V: TRBV12-3/TRBV12-4; CDR3: CAGRDREEELFF
size: few; V: TRBV18; CDR3: CASSPENRNTEAFF
size: .; V: TRBV6-5; CDR3: CASSYSERGGTRDTQYF